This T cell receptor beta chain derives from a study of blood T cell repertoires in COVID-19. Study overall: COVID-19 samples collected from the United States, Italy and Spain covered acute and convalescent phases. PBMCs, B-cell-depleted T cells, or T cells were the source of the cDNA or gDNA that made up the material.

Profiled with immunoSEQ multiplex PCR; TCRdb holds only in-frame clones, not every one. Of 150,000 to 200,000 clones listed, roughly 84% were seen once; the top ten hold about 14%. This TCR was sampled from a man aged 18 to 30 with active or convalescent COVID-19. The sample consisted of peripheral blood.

DNA of the CDR3: TGTGCCACCAGTAGGTCGTCTAGCGTAGATACGCAGTATTTT. This sequence encodes CATSRSSSVDTQYF. V usage is TRBV24-1 and J usage is TRBJ2-3; possibly TRBD2 for D (6 bases). The CDR3 totals 14 residues. In germline, CDR1 is KGHDR, CDR2 SFDVKD. V lost 6 bases, J lost 5 bases, and 14 bases lay in between.